This T cell receptor (beta chain) was captured in a study of blood T cell repertoires in COVID-19. Clones were sequenced by immunoSEQ multiplex PCR, and TCRdb holds only the in-frame ones, with some missing. The sample records around 81,000 clones, over 75% being singletons. The CDR3 sequence is 13 residues long. Trimming took off 6 bases at V and 5 bases at J, with 13 bases between the two ends. The germline V gene has CDR1 LGHDT and CDR2 YNNKEL (reference sequence). Sequencing used peripheral blood. The TCR was taken from a man aged 70-80 years with acute or convalescent COVID-19. The chain uses TRBV3-1 (or the pseudogene TRBV3-2) and TRBJ2-5; tentatively, D is TRBD2 (6 bases). CDR3 sequence: CASRWSAGETQYF. The CDR3 nucleotides read TGTGCCAGCAGGTGGTCTGCGGGGGAGACCCAGTACTTC.